The 19 T cell receptor beta chains below were found in one sample sequenced in a study of shared clonotypes between healthy human individuals. Clones were read by immunoSEQ multiplex PCR, and TCRdb kept only the in-frame ones, dropping some. This sample has over 2 million clones, with 85% to 95% found just once. The sample taken for sequencing was naive CD4+ T cells from PBMCs. Regarding subset: CD45RA+ positively selected. These TCRs come from a man between 18 and 35 years old in good health. Some clones in this sample may be carry-over from other donors' samples.

Of note for this clone: The identical CDR3 is also encoded by other nucleotide sequences in the sample. The chain joins TRBV29-1 to TRBJ1-2; D gene ambiguous. V lost 4 bases to trimming and J lost 8 bases, with 11 bases between them. CDR1 is SQVTM and CDR2 is ANQGSEA in the germline V gene. This CDR3 is 11 amino acids long. CDR3 residues: CSVGEGNGYTF. CDR3 sequence (DNA): TGCAGCGTTGGTGAGGGTAACGGCTACACCTTC.

This clone was counted a single time. The rearrangement uses TRBV14 and TRBJ2-1; 9 bases agree with TRBD1. CDR1 and CDR2 (germline): SGHDN, FVKESK. The CDR3 loop spans 16 amino acids. The J segment lost 2 bases and the V segment lost 3 bases, leaving 5 bases of the junction unmatched. The CDR3 region is CASSQGGQGTYNEQFF. The CDR3 nucleotides read TGTGCCAGCAGCCAGGGGGGACAGGGAACCTACAATGAGCAGTTCTTC.

The CDR3 reads CASSEPAGGGETQYF. CDR3 bases: TGTGCCAGCAGTGAACCGGCCGGGGGGGGAGAGACCCAGTACTTC. This sequence joins TRBV6-1 and TRBJ2-5; 8 bases fit TRBD2. V dropped 2 bases and J dropped 4; count of bases not matched to a gene: 6. From germline, CDR1 is MNHNS and CDR2 SASEGT. This CDR3 contains 15 residues.

The chain has TRBV28 and TRBJ2-7; a weak D match, TRBD2 (5 bases). This CDR3 contains 15 residues. Germline lookup yields CDR1 MDHEN and CDR2 SYDVKM. Trimming took 1 base from V and 0 from J, leaving 10 bases between them. The CDR3 sequence: CASSLFKRGSYEQYF. For the CDR3, the DNA is TGTGCCAGCAGTTTATTCAAACGGGGCTCCTACGAGCAGTACTTC.

The J gene is TRBJ1-2, the V gene TRBV5-6; D call uncertain. With 4 bases removed from V and 0 bases from J, the gap between germline ends came to 13 bases. Germline V gene lookup returns CDR1 SGHDT and CDR2 YYEEEE. This CDR3 region has 15 residues. CDR3 residues: CASSPRVLSNYGYTF. The CDR3 DNA reads TGTGCCAGCAGCCCGCGGGTACTTTCTAACTATGGCTACACCTTC.

The CDR3 loop reads CASSEGGFASLSYNEQFF. DNA for the CDR3: TGCGCCAGCAGTGAGGGGGGCTTCGCAAGCCTTTCCTACAATGAGCAGTTCTTC. The genes are TRBV10-1 and TRBJ2-1; tentative D call: TRBD1 (6 bases). This CDR3 has 18 amino acids. Germline lookup yields CDR1 WNHNN and CDR2 SYGVQD (reference sequence). V lost 2 bases and J lost 1, with 18 bases in between.

Turning to this clone: Different DNA sequences within this sample yield the same CDR3. This chain connects TRBV19 to TRBJ2-3, with 11 positions matching TRBD2. Germline V gene data show CDR1 as LNHDA and CDR2 as SQIVND (reference sequence). The CDR3 length is 14 residues. The trim removed 6 bases at V and 1 base at J, leaving 0 bases unmatched. The CDR3 is CASRLAGGTDTQYF. The CDR3 DNA sequence: TGTGCCAGTAGACTAGCGGGAGGCACAGATACGCAGTATTTT.

The V call is TRBV20-1, the J call TRBJ2-5, with unresolved D. Deletions cut 3 bases from V and 9 bases from J, with 8 bases between. The CDR3 is made up of 10 amino acids. Germline V gives CDR1 DFQATT, CDR2 SNEGSKA (reference sequence). The CDR3 reads CSASVHAQYF. CDR3 sequence (DNA): TGCAGTGCTAGTGTACACGCCCAGTACTTC.

This clone was recorded only once. V and J are TRBV7-2 and TRBJ2-3; 11 nucleotides align to TRBD2. V lost 4 bases and J lost 0; bases outside the gene matches: 3. Germline assignment: CDR1 SGHTA and CDR2 FQGNSA. CDR3 size: 16 residues. Here the CDR3 reads CASSSSGRLSTDTQYF. DNA of the CDR3: TGTGCCAGCAGCTCTAGCGGGAGGCTAAGCACAGATACGCAGTATTTT.

This chain uses TRBV5-1 with TRBJ2-1, with TRBD2 as a possible D gene (6 bases). CDR1 is SGHRS, CDR2 YFSETQ, per germline. Trimming took off 1 base at V and 6 bases at J, with 17 bases between the two ends. The CDR3 totals 16 residues. The CDR3: CASSLRTTIHSNEQFF. The CDR3 DNA reads TGCGCCAGCAGCTTGAGGACTACCATCCACTCCAATGAGCAGTTCTTC.

This chain uses TRBV14 with TRBJ1-2; TRBD1 might be the D (6 bases). Deletions cut 4 bases from V and 4 bases from J, with 13 bases between. The CDR3 spans 14 residues. From germline, CDR1 is SGHDN and CDR2 FVKESK. The CDR3 DNA follows: TGTGCCAGCAGCCCCGAGGGGGGGGCCTATGGCTACACCTTC. It translates to CASSPEGGAYGYTF.

The V call is TRBV5-4, the J call TRBJ1-2; 8 positions agree with TRBD1. The CDR3 sequence is 14 residues long. Trimming removed 4 bases from V and 4 bases from J; junction bases left unmatched: 6. The germline V gene has CDR1 SGHNT and CDR2 YYREEE (reference sequence). This chain's CDR3 is CASSTGQGIYGYTF. CDR3 DNA: TGTGCCAGCAGCACAGGACAGGGAATCTATGGCTACACCTTC.

The chain carries TRBV27 and TRBJ2-1; maybe TRBD2 (6 bases). In germline, CDR1 is MNHEY, CDR2 SMNVEV (reference sequence). CDR3 length: 16 residues. V dropped 3 bases and J dropped 4 bases, with 16 bases sitting between them. CDR3 region: CASSLISGGAYNEQFF. The CDR3 DNA reads TGTGCCAGCAGTTTGATTAGCGGAGGAGCATACAATGAGCAGTTCTTC.

This CDR3 reads CATRQGHYEQYF. In DNA form, the CDR3 reads TGTGCCACCAGACAGGGTCACTACGAGCAGTACTTC. The chain couples TRBV6-5 to TRBJ2-7, with 7 bases lining up with TRBD1. The germline V gene has CDR1 MNHEY and CDR2 SVGAGI. V lost 10 bases, J lost 3 bases, and 6 bases stayed unmatched. The CDR3 has 12 amino acids.

The chain couples TRBV29-1 to TRBJ1-2; TRBD1 matches 7 bases. Trimming took 6 bases from V and 4 from J; bases not matched to a gene: 8. Germline CDR1 reads SQVTM; CDR2 reads ANQGSEA. There are 13 residues in the CDR3. The CDR3 region is CSVHRQGGYGYTF. In DNA form, the CDR3 reads TGCAGCGTCCACAGACAGGGAGGCTATGGCTACACCTTC.

The chain employs TRBV6-1 and TRBJ2-2; D remains unclear. CDR1 and CDR2 from the germline V gene are MNHNS and SASEGT. CDR3 length equals 14 residues. V was shortened by 7 bases and J by 2 bases, with 11 bases between the two germline ends. The CDR3 DNA sequence: TGTGCCAGCACCCCTACTCCAAACACCGGGGAGCTGTTTTTT. Translation gives CASTPTPNTGELFF.

A note on this clone: Other DNA sequences within the sample encode an identical CDR3. V usage is TRBV19 and J usage is TRBJ2-3; tentative D call: TRBD2 (5 bases). The germline V gene has CDR1 LNHDA and CDR2 SQIVND (reference sequence). V dropped 3 bases and J dropped 1 base, with 8 bases sitting between them. The CDR3 runs to 14 residues. The CDR3 here is CASSIGRGTDTQYF. The CDR3 bases are TGTGCCAGTAGTATTGGGCGGGGCACAGATACGCAGTATTTT.

This clone was observed a single time. Other DNA sequences of this sample code for an identical CDR3. The chain has TRBV30 and TRBJ2-1; D unclear. Deletions cut 3 bases from V and 3 bases from J, with 3 bases between. This CDR3 comprises 11 residues. Germline V gene lookup returns CDR1 GTSNPN and CDR2 SVGIG (reference sequence). The CDR3 reads CAWSNYNEQFF. CDR3 nucleotide sequence: TGTGCCTGGAGCAACTACAATGAGCAGTTCTTC.

Only one count was recorded for this clone. The rearrangement uses TRBV4-2 and TRBJ1-1; TRBD1 aligns across 7 bases. Germline values: CDR1 LGHNA, CDR2 YNFKEQ. The junction had 6 bases not matched to a gene; V was cut back by 1 base and J by 1 base. There are 16 residues in the CDR3. The CDR3 DNA follows: TGTGCCAGCAGCCAAGCGCTAGGGACAGCGAACACTGAAGCTTTCTTT. Amino acid sequence: CASSQALGTANTEAFF.